The clone carrying this TCR beta chain appeared a single time. Its antigen is currently unknown. From the 5' RACE reads, TCRdb called clonotypes with MiXCR, one entry per CDR3 protein. The profile shows about 520,000 distinct CDR3 sequences, 20% to 25% of them singletons. The data were obtained in a study of identical twins. Study-wide findings and caveats: In zero-insertion analyses, partial confounding could arise from invariant MAIT and iNKT cells.

Per the germline V gene, CDR1 is SGHVS and CDR2 is FNYEAQ. This CDR3 is built from 12 residues. V was clipped by 4 bases and J by 6 bases, with 10 bases between them. This same sample was also part of a study on T cells expressing NK-cell markers.

The TCR comes from a woman in her late teens or twenties in good health. This chain joins TRBV7-6 and TRBJ2-7; D not resolved. Specimen: CD4+ T cells sorted from blood. CDR3 loop: CASSSRRSEQYF. The CDR3 DNA is TGTGCCAGCAGCTCTCGACGGAGCGAGCAGTACTTC.